Following are 10 T cell receptor beta chains from one sample sequenced in a study of patients and donors after allogeneic stem cell transplantation. TCRdb re-analysed the RT-PCR reads in MiXCR, keeping a single row per CDR3 protein. The sample has about 200,000 distinct CDR3 sequences, around two fifths seen once. Sequencing input: blood, either unsorted or a sorted T cell fraction (not recorded which). Every receptor here comes from a human donor who was either an allogeneic HSCT recipient or a stem cell or donor lymphocyte infusion donor (not recorded which). It is not recorded whose cells these are; they may come from a transplant donor.

The J gene is TRBJ1-1, the V gene TRBV5-1; D call uncertain. The germline V gene has CDR1 SGHRS and CDR2 YFSETQ. V was shortened by 0 bases and J by 0 bases, with 15 bases between the two germline ends. This CDR3 has 17 amino acids. The CDR3 DNA is TGCGCCAGCAGCTTGGCCGTCTTCGCAGCTTTGAACACTGAAGCTTTCTTT. Translation: CASSLAVFAALNTEAFF.

This chain links TRBV7-6 with TRBJ1-6; 7 bases are shared with TRBD1. This CDR3 region has 13 residues. The ends lost 5 bases at V and 9 bases at J; junction bases unmatched: 4. CDR1 is SGHVS, CDR2 FNYEAQ, per germline. DNA of the CDR3: TGTGCCAGCAGCCCAGGGGACAGTTCACCCCTCCACTTT. Residues: CASSPGDSSPLHF.

V gene TRBV3-1 combines with J gene TRBJ2-5; D is uncertain. This CDR3 has 12 residues. Per the germline V gene, CDR1 is LGHDT and CDR2 is YNNKEL (reference sequence). V was clipped by 2 bases and J by 3 bases, with 4 bases between them. CDR3 in DNA: TGTGCCAGCAGCCAACTGGAAGAGACCCAGTACTTC. Residues: CASSQLEETQYF.

The chain uses TRBV10-3 and TRBJ2-1; 16 bases are a match to TRBD2. The germline gives CDR1 ENHRY, CDR2 SYGVKD. This CDR3 contains 17 residues. V dropped 5 bases and J dropped 4; count of bases not matched to a gene: 5. The CDR3 region has the DNA TGTGCCATCAGTTCCCCGGGACTAGCGGGGGGGTACAATGAGCAGTTCTTC. This sequence encodes CAISSPGLAGGYNEQFF.

The genes are TRBV5-1 and TRBJ2-2; D ambiguous. The V gene lost 0 bases and the J gene lost 6 bases, with 3 bases spanning the gap. The length of the CDR3 is 12 residues. Germline lookup yields CDR1 SGHRS and CDR2 YFSETQ. CDR3 nucleotide sequence: TGCGCCAGCAGCTTGGTAGCCGGGGAGCTGTTTTTT. It yields the protein CASSLVAGELFF.

The V call is TRBV14, the J call TRBJ1-2; the D is unclear. The CDR3 covers 16 residues. Germline-derived CDR1 and CDR2 are SGHDN and FVKESK. The ends were cut back, 0 bases at V and 6 bases at J, with 17 bases in the middle. The CDR3 protein is CASSQDVYGVGNGYTF. CDR3 nucleotide sequence: TGTGCCAGCAGCCAAGATGTCTACGGGGTGGGGAATGGCTACACCTTC.

The CDR3 sequence is CASSLEGAANYGYTF. In DNA form, the CDR3 reads TGCGCCAGCAGCTTGGAGGGTGCAGCTAACTATGGCTACACCTTC. The V and J genes are TRBV5-1 and TRBJ1-2; D unresolved. Trimming removed 0 bases at V and 0 bases at J, with 9 bases between. Germline CDR1 reads SGHRS; CDR2 reads YFSETQ. The CDR3 consists of 15 residues.

This clonotype occurred once. The chain carries TRBV25-1 and TRBJ1-1; D is undetermined. V lost 1 base, J lost 4 bases, and 13 bases lay in between. The CDR3 is 15 residues long. CDR1 and CDR2 from the germline V gene are MGHDK and SYGVNS. The CDR3 bases are TGTGCCAGCAGTGAATCCCACCGTCCTATCACTGAAGCTTTCTTT. Residues: CASSESHRPITEAFF.

The chain uses TRBV20-1 and TRBJ1-5, with 7 bases lining up with TRBD1. CDR1 DFQATT and CDR2 SNEGSKA come from the germline V gene (reference sequence). Trimming cost V 1 base and J 4 bases; bases outside gene matches: 4. The CDR3 contains 14 residues. This CDR3 reads CSARGQGGNQPQHF. CDR3 nucleotides: TGCAGTGCTAGAGGACAGGGTGGAAATCAGCCCCAGCATTTT.

The V and J genes are TRBV20-1 and TRBJ1-2, with D unresolved. CDR1 and CDR2 (germline): DFQATT, SNEGSKA (reference sequence). The length of the CDR3 is 13 residues. Trimming shortened V by 4 bases and J by 4 bases, and 13 bases separated the two germline ends. CDR3 nucleotides: TGCAGTGCTAAAGGCTCGGTTGCCTATGGCTACACCTTC. Encoded protein: CSAKGSVAYGYTF.